This entry is about one T cell receptor (beta chain). Its antigen is unidentified. On cycle 4 day 1 and cycle 7 day 1, as well as at baseline, blood was sampled. The record originates from a study of OX40 agonist ivuxolimab in advanced cancers. Overall study context: Partial responses occurred in three patients (one hepatocellular carcinoma, two cutaneous melanoma).

Whole-study findings and limits: Researchers did not determine the expanded peripheral T cells' antigen specificity.

The data were produced by immunoSEQ multiplex PCR, yet TCRdb's version contains in-frame clones alone and is incomplete. The sample consists of approximately 71,000 clones, around 84% of them appearing once. CDR3 length: 13 residues. V lost 7 bases, J lost 4 bases, and 4 bases stayed unmatched. CDR1 is SNHLY, CDR2 FYNNEI, per germline. The TCR sequence derives from an adult with an advanced solid tumor such as melanoma, head and neck, liver or kidney cancer. This sequence joins TRBV2 and TRBJ2-1; 7 nucleotides agree with TRBD1. This sample comprised CD4+ or CD8+ T cells sorted from blood, obtained in a trial of the OX40 agonist ivuxolimab. Here the CDR3 reads CASKGQFYNEQFF. For the CDR3, the DNA is TGTGCCAGCAAGGGACAGTTTTACAATGAGCAGTTCTTC. The complete variable domain, with remaining parts taken from reference TRBV2 and TRBJ2-1, reads EPEVTQTPSHQVTQMGQEVILRCVPISNHLYFYWYRQILGQKVEFLVSFYNNEISEKSEIFDDQFSVERPDGSNFTLKIRSTKLEDSAMYFCASKGQFYNEQFFGPGTRLTVL.